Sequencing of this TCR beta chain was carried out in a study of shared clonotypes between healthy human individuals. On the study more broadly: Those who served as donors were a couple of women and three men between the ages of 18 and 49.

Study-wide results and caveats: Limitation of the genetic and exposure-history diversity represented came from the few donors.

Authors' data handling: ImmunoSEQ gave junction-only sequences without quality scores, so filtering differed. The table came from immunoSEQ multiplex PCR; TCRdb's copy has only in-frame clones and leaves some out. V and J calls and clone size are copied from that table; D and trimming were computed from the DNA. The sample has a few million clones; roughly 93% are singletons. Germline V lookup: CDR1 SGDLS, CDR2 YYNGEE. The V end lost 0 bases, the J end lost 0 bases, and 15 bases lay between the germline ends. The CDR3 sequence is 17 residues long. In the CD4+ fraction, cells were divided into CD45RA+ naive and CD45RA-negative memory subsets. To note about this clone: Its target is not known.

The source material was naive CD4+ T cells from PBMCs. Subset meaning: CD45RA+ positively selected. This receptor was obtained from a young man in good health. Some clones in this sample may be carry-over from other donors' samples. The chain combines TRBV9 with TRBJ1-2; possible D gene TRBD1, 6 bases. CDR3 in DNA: TGTGCCAGCAGCGTAGGCGCGGGGGCGCTTCCTAACTATGGCTACACCTTC. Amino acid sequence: CASSVGAGALPNYGYTF.